This entry is about one T cell receptor (beta chain). The antigen is unknown. The CDR3 length is 22 residues. The junction had 17 bases not matched to a gene; V was cut back by 2 bases and J by 0 bases. In germline, CDR1 is SGHVS, CDR2 FQNEAQ. Some clones are missing from TCRdb's copy, which holds only in-frame ones; the method was immunoSEQ multiplex PCR. The repertoire holds hundreds of thousands of clones, with less than 95% as singletons. The source of the sample is a study of cytomegalovirus exposure and HLA in healthy donors. Turning to the study itself: The same platform was used for the roughly 130 validation repertoires and the roughly 670 first-cohort repertoires, a later analysis reported.

Points from the study as a whole: The investigators catalogued some 160 TCR beta chains as cytomegalovirus-associated.

The sample was PBMCs. This sequence was found in a woman aged 25 to 39 in good health and CMV-seronegative. V and J are TRBV7-8 and TRBJ2-3; 13 nucleotides match TRBD2. The CDR3 region has the DNA TGTGCCAGCAGCTTATTCAAAGGCGGGACAGGACTAGCGGGGGCTAGCACAGATACGCAGTATTTT. The encoded protein is CASSLFKGGTGLAGASTDTQYF.